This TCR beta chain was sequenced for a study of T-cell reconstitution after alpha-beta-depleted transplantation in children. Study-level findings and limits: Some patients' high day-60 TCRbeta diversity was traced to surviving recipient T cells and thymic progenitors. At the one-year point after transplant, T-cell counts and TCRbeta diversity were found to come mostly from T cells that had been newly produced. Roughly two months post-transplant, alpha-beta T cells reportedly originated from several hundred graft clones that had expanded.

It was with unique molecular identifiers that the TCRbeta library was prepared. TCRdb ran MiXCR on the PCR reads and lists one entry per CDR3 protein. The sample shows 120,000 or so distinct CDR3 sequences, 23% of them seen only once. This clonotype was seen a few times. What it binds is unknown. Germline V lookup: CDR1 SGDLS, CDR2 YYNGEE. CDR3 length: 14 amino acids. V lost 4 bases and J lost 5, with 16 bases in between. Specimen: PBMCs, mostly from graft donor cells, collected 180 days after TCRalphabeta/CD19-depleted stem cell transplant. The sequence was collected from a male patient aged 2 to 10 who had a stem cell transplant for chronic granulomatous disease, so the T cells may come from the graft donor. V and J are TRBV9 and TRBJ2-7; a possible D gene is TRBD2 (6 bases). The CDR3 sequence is CASSPGGENDEQYF. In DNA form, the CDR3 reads TGTGCCAGCAGCCCAGGAGGGGAGAACGACGAGCAGTACTTC.